A single sample gave rise to the 27 T cell receptor beta chains below, sequenced in a study of T cell responses to AZD1222 COVID-19 vaccine. Profiling relied on immunoSEQ multiplex PCR, and the TCRdb table lists in-frame clones only, not all of them. The sample shows 210,000 or so clones, approximately 94% of them seen only once. The material was peripheral blood, obtained 28 days after the second dose of the MenACWY control vaccine. The origin of the receptors is an adult who received the MenACWY meningococcal vaccine as a control.

The V call is TRBV9, the J call TRBJ2-7; a weak D match, TRBD1 (5 bases). Trimming pared 4 bases from V and 5 bases from J, leaving 16 bases between. The CDR3 loop spans 14 amino acids. Germline V gene sequence: CDR1 SGDLS, CDR2 YYNGEE. Written as DNA, the CDR3 is TGTGCCAGCAGCCCAATGCAGGGTATCCACGAGCAGTACTTC. Amino acids: CASSPMQGIHEQYF.

This clone has just one count. The chain employs TRBV9 and TRBJ1-3, with 7 bases identical to TRBD1. With 3 bases clipped from V and 2 bases from J, the junction kept 2 bases outside the gene matches. Looked up from germline, CDR1 is SGDLS and CDR2 is YYNGEE. This CDR3 has 14 residues. The CDR3 DNA sequence: TGTGCCAGCAGCGGCGGGACAGCTGGAAACACCATATATTTT. Encoded protein: CASSGGTAGNTIYF.

This clone has only one observation. J is TRBJ2-6 and V is TRBV27, with a weak D call TRBD1 (5 bases). This CDR3 has 16 residues. Germline lookup yields CDR1 MNHEY and CDR2 SMNVEV (reference sequence). The germline V and J ends were trimmed by 4 bases and 0 bases, with 10 bases remaining between them. In nucleotides, the CDR3 is TGTGCCAGCAGTTCGACAGCAAACTCTGGGGCCAACGTCCTGACTTTC. Translated: CASSSTANSGANVLTF.

The chain joins TRBV5-6 to TRBJ2-7; TRBD1 might be the D (6 bases). Trimming took 5 bases from V and 2 from J, leaving 14 bases between them. The length of the CDR3 is 14 residues. Germline V gene sequence: CDR1 SGHDT, CDR2 YYEEEE. The CDR3 protein is CASSSDSLAYEQYF. CDR3 sequence (DNA): TGTGCCAGCAGTTCGGACAGTTTGGCCTACGAGCAGTACTTC.

The chain links TRBV5-5 to TRBJ1-1; D is undetermined. The CDR3 runs 12 residues. Trimming took 3 bases from V and 2 from J, leaving 5 bases between them. Germline V gene sequence: CDR1 SGHKS, CDR2 YYEKEE (reference sequence). In nucleotides, the CDR3 is TGTGCCAGCAGCTGGGCTAACACTGAAGCTTTCTTT. Its protein product is CASSWANTEAFF.

The genes are TRBV4-2 and TRBJ1-2; D is unclear. Looked up from germline, CDR1 is LGHNA and CDR2 is YNFKEQ. This CDR3 region has 15 residues. With 4 bases removed from V and 7 bases from J, the gap between germline ends came to 19 bases. CDR3 protein: CASSPPEAGEAGYTF. As DNA, the CDR3 is TGTGCCAGCAGCCCCCCTGAGGCGGGTGAGGCTGGCTACACCTTC.

This sequence joins TRBV5-4 and TRBJ1-3, with TRBD1 as a possible D gene (6 bases). This CDR3 comprises 16 residues. The germline V gene has CDR1 SGHNT and CDR2 YYREEE (reference sequence). Trimming took off 2 bases at V and 4 bases at J, with 16 bases between the two ends. DNA of the CDR3: TGTGCCAGCAGCTTTGGGGGGGCTGGGCTCGGAAACACCATATATTTT. Translating gives CASSFGGAGLGNTIYF. Full variable domain (outside the CDR3, taken from reference TRBV5-4 and TRBJ1-3): ETGVTQSPTHLIKTRGQQVTLRCSSQSGHNTVSWYQQALGQGPQFIFQYYREEENGRGNFPPRFSGLQFPNYSSELNVNALELDDSALYLCASSFGGAGLGNTIYFGEGSWLTVV.

The V gene is TRBV14, the J gene TRBJ2-1; D gene uncertain. V lost 4 bases, J lost 0 bases, and 10 bases lay in between. Germline V gives CDR1 SGHDN, CDR2 FVKESK. The CDR3 has 15 residues. The CDR3 loop is CASSLFRSSYNEQFF. DNA of the CDR3: TGTGCCAGCAGCCTTTTCCGCAGCTCCTACAATGAGCAGTTCTTC. Supplemented by reference TRBV14 and TRBJ2-1, the full variable domain reads EAGVTQFPSHSVIEKGQTVTLRCDPISGHDNLYWYRRVMGKEIKFLLHFVKESKQDESGMPNNRFLAERTGGTYSTLKVQPAELEDSGVYFCASSLFRSSYNEQFFGPGTRLTVL.

The chain couples TRBV5-1 to TRBJ2-7; D gene unclear. The CDR3 is made up of 14 amino acids. Germline V gene data show CDR1 as SGHRS and CDR2 as YFSETQ. V gave up 0 bases and J gave up 2 bases, with 9 bases separating them. The CDR3 spells CASSLESQTYEQYF. The CDR3 DNA reads as TGCGCCAGCAGCTTGGAAAGTCAGACCTACGAGCAGTACTTC. The whole variable domain, remainder taken from reference TRBV5-1 and TRBJ2-7, is KAGVTQTPRYLIKTRGQQVTLSCSPISGHRSVSWYQQTPGQGLQFLFEYFSETQRNKGNFPGRFSGRQFSNSRSEMNVSTLELGDSALYLCASSLESQTYEQYFGPGTRLTVT.

The J gene is TRBJ1-1, the V gene TRBV19; 9 positions match TRBD1. Germline V gives CDR1 LNHDA, CDR2 SQIVND (reference sequence). V lost 3 bases and J lost 0; bases outside the gene matches: 2. This CDR3 is 15 amino acids long. The CDR3 coding sequence is TGTGCCAGTAGTATTGGGACAGGGCTGAACACTGAAGCTTTCTTT. Its translation: CASSIGTGLNTEAFF. The full variable domain, in which reference TRBV19 and TRBJ1-1 provide the parts outside the CDR3, is DGGITQSPKYLFRKEGQNVTLSCEQNLNHDAMYWYRQDPGQGLRLIYYSQIVNDFQKGDIAEGYSVSREKKESFPLTVTSAQKNPTAFYLCASSIGTGLNTEAFFGQGTRLTVV.

The V gene is TRBV30, the J gene TRBJ1-1; D is undetermined. This CDR3 region has 13 residues. V was pared by 2 bases and J by 0 bases, with 7 bases between. Germline lookup yields CDR1 GTSNPN and CDR2 SVGIG (reference sequence). CDR3 region: CAWSYGMNTEAFF. The CDR3 DNA reads TGTGCCTGGAGTTACGGGATGAACACTGAAGCTTTCTTT. Combining the CDR3 with reference TRBV30 and TRBJ1-1 gives the whole variable domain SQTIHQWPATLVQPVGSPLSLECTVEGTSNPNLYWYRQAAGRGLQLLFYSVGIGQISSEVPQNLSASRPQDRQFILSSKKLLLSDSGFYLCAWSYGMNTEAFFGQGTRLTVV.

The chain recombines TRBV7-2 with TRBJ1-2; D possibly corresponds to TRBD1 (5 bases). V lost 6 bases, J lost 7 bases, and 18 bases lay in between. The CDR3 has 14 residues. Germline V CDR1 and CDR2: SGHTA, FQGNSA. CDR3 protein: CASRRTRGAAGYTF. CDR3 coding DNA: TGTGCCAGCAGACGAACCCGAGGGGCGGCTGGCTACACCTTC.

The rearrangement joins TRBV9 to TRBJ2-2, with 8 positions matching TRBD1. Germline V lookup: CDR1 SGDLS, CDR2 YYNGEE. Trimming removed 3 bases from V and 4 bases from J; junction bases left unmatched: 8. The CDR3 runs 16 residues. The CDR3 sequence is CASSASGTGFTGELFF. The CDR3 nucleotides read TGTGCCAGCAGCGCCTCCGGGACAGGATTCACCGGGGAGCTGTTTTTT.

V usage is TRBV27 and J usage is TRBJ2-7; maybe TRBD2 (5 bases). With 5 bases removed from V and 0 bases from J, the gap between germline ends came to 11 bases. This CDR3 is built from 14 residues. Per germline, CDR1 MNHEY and CDR2 SMNVEV (reference sequence). CDR3 sequence: CASSPGFSSYEQYF. The CDR3 DNA sequence: TGTGCCAGCAGTCCGGGATTCAGCTCCTACGAGCAGTACTTC.

The J gene is TRBJ2-7, the V gene TRBV7-2; 7 bases line up with TRBD1. Germline CDR1 reads SGHTA; CDR2 reads FQGNSA. This CDR3 is 15 amino acids long. Unmatched junction bases numbered 7, after V lost 5 bases and J lost 0 bases. The CDR3 reads CASSPRGYSSYEQYF. CDR3 bases: TGTGCCAGCAGCCCCAGGGGGTACAGCTCCTACGAGCAGTACTTC.

This chain joins TRBV6-6 and TRBJ2-3; 8 nucleotides line up with TRBD1. Germline CDR1 MNHNY, CDR2 SVGAGI (reference sequence). V was pared by 6 bases and J by 3 bases, with 14 bases of the junction left unmatched. The CDR3 has 17 residues. Here the CDR3 reads CASRRQGSKVVTDTQYF. Written as DNA, the CDR3 is TGTGCCAGCAGGCGACAGGGGTCGAAGGTTGTGACAGATACGCAGTATTTT.

The chain carries TRBV24-1 and TRBJ1-5; 7 positions match TRBD1. Germline lookup yields CDR1 KGHDR and CDR2 SFDVKD. J gave up 7 bases and V 7 bases, and 9 bases lay outside the gene matches. This CDR3 has 14 amino acids. CDR3: CATSPGQDTQPQHF. The DNA of the CDR3 is TGTGCCACCAGCCCCGGACAGGACACACAGCCCCAGCATTTT.

This clone occurred once. This rearrangement joins TRBV5-4 to TRBJ1-2, with D perhaps TRBD1 (5 bases). Trimming took 3 bases from V and 2 from J, leaving 14 bases between them. This CDR3 is built from 15 residues. Germline V gives CDR1 SGHNT, CDR2 YYREEE (reference sequence). CDR3 region: CASSSAGSPNYGYTF. The CDR3 DNA is TGTGCCAGCAGCTCCGCAGGGTCCCCAAACTATGGCTACACCTTC. Based on the CDR3 plus reference TRBV5-4 and TRBJ1-2, the full variable domain is ETGVTQSPTHLIKTRGQQVTLRCSSQSGHNTVSWYQQALGQGPQFIFQYYREEENGRGNFPPRFSGLQFPNYSSELNVNALELDDSALYLCASSSAGSPNYGYTFGSGTRLTVV.

The J gene is TRBJ2-7, the V gene TRBV7-2; TRBD2 might be the D (5 bases). V dropped 4 bases and J dropped 2 bases, with 18 bases sitting between them. Looked up from germline, CDR1 is SGHTA and CDR2 is FQGNSA. This CDR3 comprises 16 residues. The chain's CDR3 is CASSSQKRRVTYEQYF. CDR3 nucleotide sequence: TGTGCCAGCAGCTCCCAGAAACGGCGGGTTACCTACGAGCAGTACTTC. Filled out from reference TRBV7-2 and TRBJ2-7, the complete variable domain reads GAGVSQSPSNKVTEKGKDVELRCDPISGHTALYWYRQSLGQGLEFLIYFQGNSAPDKSGLPSDRFSAERTGGSVSTLTIQRTQQEDSAVYLCASSSQKRRVTYEQYFGPGTRLTVT.

The rearrangement joins TRBV7-9 to TRBJ1-1; D may be TRBD1 (5 bases). The CDR3 is made up of 10 amino acids. Germline V gene lookup returns CDR1 SEHNR and CDR2 FQNEAQ (reference sequence). The germline V and J ends were trimmed by 8 bases and 7 bases, with 8 bases remaining between them. CDR3 protein: CASFRGEAFF. In DNA, the CDR3 is TGTGCCAGCTTTAGGGGTGAAGCTTTCTTT.

The V and J genes are TRBV2 and TRBJ1-1, with D unresolved. The V gene's germline CDR1 is SNHLY and CDR2 FYNNEI. The germline V and J ends were trimmed by 4 bases and 6 bases, with 15 bases remaining between them. CDR3 size: 14 residues. CDR3 nucleotide sequence: TGTGCCAGCAGTGGCGATCAGACACCCCCTGAAGCTTTCTTT. Translating it yields CASSGDQTPPEAFF.

This clone has a single count. V usage is TRBV2 and J usage is TRBJ1-5, with 7 bases aligning to TRBD1. The CDR3 loop spans 16 amino acids. With V trimmed by 6 bases and J by 2 bases, 10 bases remained unmatched. Per the germline V gene, CDR1 is SNHLY and CDR2 is FYNNEI. The CDR3 is CASRPPTGVGNQPQHF. The CDR3 bases are TGTGCCAGCAGACCCCCAACAGGGGTGGGCAATCAGCCCCAGCATTTT.

The chain joins TRBV15 to TRBJ1-5; D is unclear. The CDR3 has 14 amino acids. V was pared by 1 base and J by 4 bases, with 8 bases between. Germline V gene data show CDR1 as LNHNV and CDR2 as YYDKDF (reference sequence). CDR3 nucleotides: TGTGCCACCAGCAGAGGGGAGCCGAATCAGCCCCAGCATTTT. Translated: CATSRGEPNQPQHF.

This clone was recorded many times. Here the CDR3 DNA reads TGCAGCGTTGAAGAGGGGGACAGCTCTGGGCAGTACTTC. Protein: CSVEEGDSSGQYF. V usage is TRBV29-1 and J usage is TRBJ2-7, with 7 bases matching TRBD1. CDR1 and CDR2 from the germline V gene are SQVTM and ANQGSEA. The V gene end was trimmed by 0 bases and the J gene end by 9 bases; junction bases not matched to a gene: 8. The CDR3 spans 13 residues.

The chain carries TRBV28 and TRBJ2-6; D is perhaps TRBD1 or TRBD2 (5 bases each). Germline CDR1 reads MDHEN; CDR2 reads SYDVKM. The CDR3 loop spans 15 amino acids. V was pared by 4 bases and J by 0 bases, with 7 bases between. The CDR3 region has the DNA TGTGCCAGCAGTTCTGGGGGCTCTGGGGCCAACGTCCTGACTTTC. This encodes CASSSGGSGANVLTF.

This chain uses TRBV7-2 with TRBJ2-7; D remains unclear. Looked up from germline, CDR1 is SGHTA and CDR2 is FQGNSA. Trimming pared 2 bases from V and 6 bases from J, leaving 14 bases between. This CDR3 is 14 amino acids long. CDR3 loop: CASSLLAGSSEQYF. In nucleotides, the CDR3 is TGTGCCAGCAGCTTACTCGCAGGCAGTAGCGAGCAGTACTTC.

The chain joins TRBV7-9 to TRBJ1-4; 7 bases map to TRBD1. The germline gives CDR1 SEHNR, CDR2 FQNEAQ (reference sequence). V shed 8 bases and J 6 bases; nucleotides not matched to a gene: 3. There are 12 residues in the CDR3. The CDR3 loop reads CASRTGDEKLFF. In DNA, the CDR3 is TGTGCCAGCCGCACAGGGGATGAAAAACTGTTTTTT.